The rows below give T cell receptor beta chains drawn from one sample of a study of T cell changes during pregnancy in multiple sclerosis. Sequencing was performed with immunoSEQ multiplex PCR; in TCRdb, only in-frame clones are kept and a portion is missing. The sample holds around 51,000 clones, roughly 93% seen once. The sample was peripheral blood, taken in the second trimester of pregnancy. The source is a female donor with multiple sclerosis, enrolled in a pregnancy study. Each CDR3 is given with its conserved first and last residue. A D gene is named only where the DNA matches it firmly. Clone size is given for some rows only: seen once, a few or many times, or a class if the clone is expanded.

size	V	J	D	CDR3	DNA
NA	TRBV6-6	TRBJ2-3	NA	CASSPGLDTDTQYF	TGTGCCAGCAGCCCCGGACTGGACACAGATACGCAGTATTTT
NA	TRBV5-5	TRBJ2-5	TRBD1	CASSLNTGTGGQETQYF	TGTGCCAGCAGCTTAAACACCGGGACAGGGGGACAAGAGACCCAGTACTTC
NA	TRBV5-1	TRBJ2-1	NA	CASSLLGSTNEQFF	TGCGCCAGCAGCTTGTTGGGTAGCACCAATGAGCAGTTCTTC
NA	TRBV11-2	TRBJ2-3	TRBD2	CASSFTSGNTDTQYF	TGTGCCAGCAGCTTCACTAGCGGAAACACAGATACGCAGTATTTT
NA	TRBV2	TRBJ2-3	NA	CASSESLRTQYF	TGTGCCAGCAGTGAAAGTCTACGTACGCAGTATTTT
once	TRBV7-2	TRBJ1-2	TRBD1	CASSPGQYGYTF	TGTGCCAGCAGCCCGGGACAGTATGGCTACACCTTC
NA	TRBV4-2	TRBJ2-1	TRBD2	CASSPRTILNSGSEQFF	TGTGCCAGCAGCCCAAGAACGATTCTAAATAGCGGGAGTGAGCAGTTCTTC
NA	TRBV13	TRBJ2-1	TRBD2	CASSSPGLGYNEQFF	TGTGCCAGCAGCTCACCGGGACTAGGATACAATGAGCAGTTCTTC
NA	TRBV4-3	TRBJ1-2	NA	CASSQDGEGYTF	TGCGCCAGCAGCCAAGATGGGGAGGGCTACACCTTC
few	TRBV18	TRBJ2-5	NA	CASSLIPADKSGETQYF	TGTGCCAGCTCCCTCATCCCGGCCGACAAAAGTGGAGAGACCCAGTACTTC
NA	TRBV28	TRBJ1-5	TRBD1	CASSPRTGWSNQPQHF	TGTGCCAGCAGTCCCCGGACAGGGTGGAGCAATCAGCCCCAGCATTTT
once	TRBV30	TRBJ2-7	NA	CAWSPVAGGEQYF	TGTGCCTGGAGTCCAGTGGCCGGAGGTGAGCAGTACTTC
NA	TRBV28	TRBJ2-7	TRBD1	CASRRDRSYEQYF	TGTGCCAGCAGACGGGACAGATCCTACGAGCAGTACTTC
NA	TRBV10-3	TRBJ2-2	TRBD2	CAISAGRDGSGELFF	TGTGCCATCAGTGCTGGGAGGGATGGGTCCGGGGAGCTGTTTTTT
NA	TRBV2	TRBJ2-2	NA	CASSEQWGGPTGELFF	TGTGCCAGCAGTGAACAATGGGGGGGGCCCACGGGGGAGCTGTTTTTT
NA	TRBV7-9	TRBJ2-7	TRBD1	CASSGRDRGPYEQYF	TGTGCCAGCAGCGGCCGGGACAGGGGGCCGTACGAGCAGTACTTC
NA	TRBV18	TRBJ2-5	NA	CASSPSTSRETQYF	TGTGCCAGCTCACCTTCAACTAGCCGGGAGACCCAGTACTTC
few	TRBV28	TRBJ1-2	NA	CASRTENYGYTF	TGTGCCAGCCGGACAGAAAATTATGGCTACACCTTC
NA	TRBV4-2	TRBJ2-7	TRBD1	CASSPGTDPVQYF	TGTGCCAGCAGCCCCGGGACAGACCCGGTGCAGTACTTC
NA	TRBV5-4	TRBJ2-1	TRBD1	CASSFGQGGNEQFF	TGTGCCAGCAGCTTCGGACAGGGTGGCAATGAGCAGTTCTTC
NA	TRBV28	TRBJ2-7	NA	CASSLEYEQYF	TGTGCCAGCAGTTTAGAGTACGAGCAGTACTTC
NA	TRBV4-3	TRBJ2-7	TRBD1	CASSQDRYQGAYEQYF	TGCGCCAGCAGCCAAGATCGTTACCAGGGGGCCTACGAGCAGTACTTC
once	TRBV7-9	TRBJ2-1	TRBD2	CASSIDYLLAGERDEQFF	TGTGCCAGCAGCATAGACTACTTACTAGCGGGAGAACGAGATGAGCAGTTCTTC
NA	TRBV7-9	TRBJ1-2	TRBD1	CASSLPGGFGYTF	TGTGCCAGCAGCTTACCAGGGGGGTTTGGCTACACCTTC
NA	TRBV18	TRBJ2-5	NA	CASSRVSGDQETQYF	TGTGCCAGCTCCCGCGTTAGCGGCGACCAAGAGACCCAGTACTTC
NA	TRBV19	TRBJ2-6	NA	CAAGVAYGANVLTF	TGTGCCGCAGGCGTGGCTTATGGGGCCAACGTCCTGACTTTC
NA	TRBV5-4	TRBJ2-3	TRBD2	CASSDFREGQDTQYF	TGTGCCAGCAGCGATTTTCGGGAGGGCCAAGATACGCAGTATTTT
NA	TRBV4-2	TRBJ2-2	TRBD2	CASRQTSGRDTGELFF	TGTGCCAGCAGACAGACTAGCGGGAGGGATACCGGGGAGCTGTTTTTT
NA	TRBV14	TRBJ2-2	TRBD1	CASSQVVGQGTTGELFF	TGTGCCAGCAGCCAGGTAGTCGGACAGGGAACCACCGGGGAGCTGTTTTTT
NA	TRBV6-6	TRBJ2-1	TRBD1	CASSYSEGTGTKFF	TGTGCCAGCAGTTACTCAGAAGGGACAGGGACGAAGTTCTTC
NA	TRBV9	TRBJ2-3	TRBD1	CASSVEGQGSTDTQYF	TGTGCCAGCAGCGTCGAGGGACAGGGCAGCACAGATACGCAGTATTTT
few	TRBV28	TRBJ1-1	NA	CASLRQSYEAFF	TGTGCCAGCCTCCGACAGAGCTATGAAGCTTTCTTT
NA	TRBV27	TRBJ2-7	NA	CASSLGTGYEQYF	TGTGCCAGCAGTTTGGGTACGGGGTACGAGCAGTACTTC